The rows below give T cell receptor beta chains drawn from one sample of a study of cytomegalovirus exposure and HLA in healthy donors. Repertoires were generated with immunoSEQ multiplex PCR, while TCRdb's copy carries only in-frame clones and drops some. The sample lists over 65,000 clones, about 68% occurring once. Sequenced material: PBMCs. The receptors here all came from a woman in her twenties or thirties in good health and CMV-seropositive. CDR3s include the opening cysteine and the closing phenylalanine or tryptophan. D genes are given only for firm matches. Size is stated for part of the rows, as once, few or many counts, or as a class when the clone is expanded.

j_call | clone_size | v_call | d_call | cdr3_nt | cdr3_aa
TRBJ2-5 | . | TRBV7-8 | TRBD2 | TGTGCCAGCAGCTTGCGGACTAGCGGGAGTAGGGAGACCCAGTACTTC | CASSLRTSGSRETQYF
TRBJ2-7 | . | TRBV9 | . | TGTGCCAGCAGCGTAGGAGGGCCTGACGAGCAGTACTTC | CASSVGGPDEQYF
TRBJ2-5 | . | TRBV7-2 | . | TGTGCCAGCAGCTTAGCGATGGGACATAGCCAAGAGACCCAGTACTTC | CASSLAMGHSQETQYF
TRBJ2-7 | once | TRBV29-1 | . | TGCAGCGTCCGACAGAACTCCTACGAGCAGTACTTC | CSVRQNSYEQYF
TRBJ2-7 | . | TRBV6-6 | TRBD1 | TGTGCCAGCACCGGGACAGGCCGACGAGAGCAGTACTTC | CASTGTGRREQYF
TRBJ2-5 | . | TRBV9 | . | TGTGCCAGCAGCCCACAGTACCAAGAGACCCAGTACTTC | CASSPQYQETQYF
TRBJ1-2 | few | TRBV2 | . | TGTGCCAGCAGTGAAACAGGAGCTAACTATGGCTACACCTTC | CASSETGANYGYTF
TRBJ2-3 | . | TRBV2 | TRBD2 | TGTGCCAGCAGTGATAGGTCTAGCGGGAAGGATACGCAGTATTTT | CASSDRSSGKDTQYF
TRBJ1-1 | . | TRBV30 | . | TGTGCCACACATGGTCAGACTATGATGAACACTGAAGCTTTCTTT | CATHGQTMMNTEAFF
TRBJ2-3 | many | TRBV11-2 | . | TGTGCCAGCAGCTTAGCGACTGTTCAAGATACGCAGTATTTT | CASSLATVQDTQYF
TRBJ1-2 | . | TRBV20-1 | . | TGCAGTGCTAGAGATCTACTTGGCTACACCTTC | CSARDLLGYTF
TRBJ2-2 | . | TRBV7-6 | . | TGTGCCAGCAGCTCTTTCGGAGGGAGGAACACCGGGGAGCTGTTTTTT | CASSSFGGRNTGELFF
TRBJ1-3 | . | TRBV25-1 | . | TGTGCCAGCAGCCCATCGGGAGGGATCTCTGGAAACACCATATATTTT | CASSPSGGISGNTIYF
TRBJ1-3 | . | TRBV6-6 | TRBD1 | TGTGCCAGCAGTCTCGGGGACAGGGCTAGAAACACCATATATTTT | CASSLGDRARNTIYF
TRBJ1-1 | . | TRBV30 | . | TGTGCCTGGAGTGTAAGCAGGGGCGGCACTGAAGCTTTCTTT | CAWSVSRGGTEAFF
TRBJ1-2 | . | TRBV10-3 | . | TGTGCCATCAAAGGGGCAGCAGGGGATGGCTACACCTTC | CAIKGAAGDGYTF
TRBJ2-7 | . | TRBV28 | TRBD2 | TGTGCCAGCACCATAGCGGGGTCCTACGAGCAGTACTTC | CASTIAGSYEQYF
TRBJ1-6 | . | TRBV5-5 | TRBD1 | TGTGCCAGCAGCCCCATAGGGGACAGGGGTTCACCCCTCCACTTT | CASSPIGDRGSPLHF
TRBJ1-4 | few | TRBV4-1 | TRBD1 | TGCGCCAGCAGCCTTACCGGGACAGGGGGAGAAAAACTGTTTTTT | CASSLTGTGGEKLFF
TRBJ2-3 | . | TRBV5-1 | . | TGCGCCAGCAGCTTGGATGGCAGGGGTTGGACAGATACGCAGTATTTT | CASSLDGRGWTDTQYF
TRBJ2-5 | . | TRBV18 | . | TGTGCCAGCTCACCACGGCTCCAAGAGACCCAGTACTTC | CASSPRLQETQYF
TRBJ1-5 | . | TRBV19 | . | TGTGCCAGTAGTATTTCCGGGAATCGCAATCAGCCCCAGCATTTT | CASSISGNRNQPQHF
TRBJ1-1 | . | TRBV11-1 | . | TGTGCCAGCAGCTCCACCGGGGGAAACACTGAAGCTTTCTTT | CASSSTGGNTEAFF
TRBJ2-3 | once | TRBV28 | TRBD1 | TGTGCCAGCACCAAGGGACAGGGCACAGATACGCAGTATTTT | CASTKGQGTDTQYF
TRBJ2-3 | . | TRBV9 | TRBD2 | TGTGCCAGCAGCGTAGCGGCGGGAGAAGGCGCAGATACGCAGTATTTT | CASSVAAGEGADTQYF
TRBJ1-3 | . | TRBV10-3 | TRBD1 | TGTGCCATCTTTAACCAGGGGGCTGGAAACACCATATATTTT | CAIFNQGAGNTIYF
TRBJ2-7 | . | TRBV27 | . | TGTGCCAGCAGTTTAAATGAGGGAGCCTACGAGCAGTACTTC | CASSLNEGAYEQYF
TRBJ1-3 | . | TRBV28 | . | TGTGCCAGCAGTACAGGGAGATACACCATATATTTT | CASSTGRYTIYF
TRBJ2-7 | . | TRBV5-6 | . | TGTGCCAGCAGCTTGATCGGTTCCTACGAGCAGTACTTC | CASSLIGSYEQYF
TRBJ2-7 | . | TRBV27 | . | TGTGCCAGCAGACTAGGGCAGTCCTACGAGCAGTACTTC | CASRLGQSYEQYF
TRBJ1-1 | . | TRBV20-1 | . | TGCAGTGCGGAGAAGTACCCTGAAGCTTTCTTT | CSAEKYPEAFF
TRBJ2-5 | . | TRBV9 | TRBD2 | TGTGCCAGCAGCGTAAATGTCCTAGCGGTTGGGCAAGAGACCCAGTACTTC | CASSVNVLAVGQETQYF
TRBJ2-7 | . | TRBV7-9 | TRBD1 | TGTGCCAGCAGCCACCCCCGGGACAGGGGAGCCTACGAGCAGTACTTC | CASSHPRDRGAYEQYF
TRBJ2-5 | . | TRBV9 | . | TGTGCCAGCAGCGTATACGGGAGACAAGAGACCCAGTACTTC | CASSVYGRQETQYF
TRBJ2-7 | . | TRBV25-1 | . | TGTGCCAGCAGTGAATCGGCTGCGGCCAAGCAGTACTTC | CASSESAAAKQYF
TRBJ1-2 | . | TRBV29-1 | TRBD1 | TGCAGCGCTGGGGACAGTCGCGGCTACACCTTC | CSAGDSRGYTF
TRBJ1-1 | . | TRBV28 | . | TGTGCCAGCAGTTTCCCCTGGAACACTGAAGCTTTCTTT | CASSFPWNTEAFF
TRBJ2-3 | . | TRBV27 | . | TGTGCCAGCAGTTTATCAGGGGACTTCACAGATACGCAGTATTTT | CASSLSGDFTDTQYF
TRBJ2-3 | . | TRBV6-5 | . | TGTGCCAGCAGATCTCCGGGACTCGCCGGAGATACGCAGTATTTT | CASRSPGLAGDTQYF
TRBJ1-1 | . | TRBV30 | TRBD1 | TGTGCCTGGAGTCCTCTAGGGGACAGGGACACTGAAGCTTTCTTT | CAWSPLGDRDTEAFF
TRBJ1-1 | many | TRBV5-1 | TRBD1 | TGCGCCAGCAGCTTGGCGAGGACAGGGGCGACGGAAGCTTTCTTT | CASSLARTGATEAFF
TRBJ2-1 | . | TRBV28 | . | TGTGCCAGCAGTTACCCCCGACTAGGGCAGTTCTTC | CASSYPRLGQFF
TRBJ2-6 | . | TRBV6-4 | . | TGTGCCAGCAGTCCGGTCTCTGGGGCCAACGTCCTGACTTTC | CASSPVSGANVLTF
TRBJ2-5 | . | TRBV19 | . | TGTGCCAGTATGGCACAGGGGGGGGAAGAGACCCAGTACTTC | CASMAQGGEETQYF
TRBJ2-7 | . | TRBV29-1 | . | TGCAGCGTTGAGGCGCCAGGGGCTTCCTACGAGCAGTACTTC | CSVEAPGASYEQYF
TRBJ1-3 | . | TRBV9 | . | TGTGCCAGCAGCGTAAGGGACATCTCTGGAAACACCATATATTTT | CASSVRDISGNTIYF
TRBJ2-2 | few | TRBV2 | TRBD2 | TGTGCCAGCAGTCTAGCGGGCAACACCGGGGAGCTGTTTTTT | CASSLAGNTGELFF
TRBJ2-5 | . | TRBV7-3 | . | TGTGCCAGCAGCTTAACGGTTGCAGTACAAGAGACCCAGTACTTC | CASSLTVAVQETQYF
TRBJ2-5 | . | TRBV4-2 | . | TGTGCCAGCAGCCAAGCGGGCGGGTCGTACCAAGAGACCCAGTACTTC | CASSQAGGSYQETQYF